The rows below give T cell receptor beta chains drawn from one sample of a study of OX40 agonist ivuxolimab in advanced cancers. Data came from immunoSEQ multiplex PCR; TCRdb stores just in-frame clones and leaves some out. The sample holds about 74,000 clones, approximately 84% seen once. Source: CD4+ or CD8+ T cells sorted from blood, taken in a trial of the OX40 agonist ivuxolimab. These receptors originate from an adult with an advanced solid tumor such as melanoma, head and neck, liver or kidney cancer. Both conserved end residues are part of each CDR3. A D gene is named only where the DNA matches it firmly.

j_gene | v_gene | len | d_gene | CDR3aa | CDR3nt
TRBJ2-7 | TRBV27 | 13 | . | CASSLGWADEQYF | TGTGCCAGCAGTTTAGGATGGGCGGACGAGCAGTACTTC
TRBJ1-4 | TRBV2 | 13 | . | CASTVRGSEKLFF | TGTGCCAGCACTGTTCGGGGGAGTGAAAAACTGTTTTTT
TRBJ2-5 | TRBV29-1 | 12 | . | CSVVSSGETQYF | TGCAGCGTTGTAAGTTCGGGGGAGACCCAGTACTTC
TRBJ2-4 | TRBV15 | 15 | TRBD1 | CATSRVTGGPNIQYF | TGTGCCACCAGCAGAGTAACAGGGGGCCCAAACATTCAGTACTTC
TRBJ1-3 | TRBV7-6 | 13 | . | CASSLQAGNTIYF | TGTGCCAGCAGCCTGCAGGCCGGAAACACCATATATTTT
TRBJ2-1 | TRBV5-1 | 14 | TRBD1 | CASSRGQNYNEQFF | TGCGCCAGCAGCAGGGGACAGAACTACAATGAGCAGTTCTTC
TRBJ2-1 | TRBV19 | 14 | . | CASSIDSRRDEQFF | TGTGCCAGTAGTATAGATTCCCGGAGGGATGAGCAGTTCTTC
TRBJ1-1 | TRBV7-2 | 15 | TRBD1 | CASSPQRTGGTEAFF | TGTGCCAGCAGCCCCCAAAGGACAGGAGGGACTGAAGCTTTCTTT
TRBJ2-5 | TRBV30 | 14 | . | CAWARTRARETQYF | TGTGCCTGGGCGAGGACCAGGGCTAGAGAGACCCAGTACTTC
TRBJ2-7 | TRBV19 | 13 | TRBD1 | CASSLIQGGEQYF | TGTGCCAGTAGTCTAATACAGGGGGGCGAGCAGTACTTC
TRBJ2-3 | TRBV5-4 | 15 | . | CASSLGGGLTDTQYF | TGTGCCAGCAGCTTAGGGGGGGGGCTAACAGATACGCAGTATTTT
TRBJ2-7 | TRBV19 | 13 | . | CASSIRLDYEQYF | TGTGCCAGTAGTATTAGGTTGGACTACGAGCAGTACTTC
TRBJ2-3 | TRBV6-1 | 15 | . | CASSGLAGAPDTQYF | TGTGCCAGCAGTGGTCTAGCCGGGGCTCCAGATACGCAGTATTTT
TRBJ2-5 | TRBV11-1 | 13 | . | CASSFRIQETQYF | TGTGCCAGCAGCTTCAGGATTCAAGAGACCCAGTACTTC
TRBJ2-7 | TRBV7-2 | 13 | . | CASNSGGNYEQYF | TGTGCCAGCAACTCCGGAGGGAACTACGAGCAGTACTTC
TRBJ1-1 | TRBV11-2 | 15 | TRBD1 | CASSSRQGMNTEAFF | TGTGCCAGCAGCTCCCGACAGGGGATGAACACTGAAGCTTTCTTT
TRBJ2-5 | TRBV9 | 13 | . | CASSSGVQETQYF | TGTGCCAGCAGCTCCGGAGTTCAAGAGACCCAGTACTTC
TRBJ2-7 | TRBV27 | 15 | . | CASSPFGQPRDEQYF | TGTGCCAGCAGCCCCTTTGGGCAACCGAGGGACGAGCAGTACTTC
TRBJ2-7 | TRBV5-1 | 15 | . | CASSLGGETQTEQYF | TGCGCCAGCAGCTTAGGAGGGGAAACTCAAACGGAGCAGTACTTC
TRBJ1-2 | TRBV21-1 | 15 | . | CASSTWTGGDYGYTF | TGTGCCAGCAGCACCTGGACAGGGGGGGACTATGGCTACACCTTC